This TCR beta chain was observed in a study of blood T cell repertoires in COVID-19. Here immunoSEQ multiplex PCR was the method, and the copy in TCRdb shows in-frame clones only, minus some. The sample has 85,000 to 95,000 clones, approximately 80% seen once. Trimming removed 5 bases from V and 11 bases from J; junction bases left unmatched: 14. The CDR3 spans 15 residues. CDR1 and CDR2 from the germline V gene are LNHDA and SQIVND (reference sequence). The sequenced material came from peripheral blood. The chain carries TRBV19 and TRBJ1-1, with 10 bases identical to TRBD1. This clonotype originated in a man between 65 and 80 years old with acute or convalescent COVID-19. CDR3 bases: TGTGCCAGTAGTGACAGGGGGCATTCGAACCTCGGGGCTTTCTTT. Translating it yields CASSDRGHSNLGAFF.